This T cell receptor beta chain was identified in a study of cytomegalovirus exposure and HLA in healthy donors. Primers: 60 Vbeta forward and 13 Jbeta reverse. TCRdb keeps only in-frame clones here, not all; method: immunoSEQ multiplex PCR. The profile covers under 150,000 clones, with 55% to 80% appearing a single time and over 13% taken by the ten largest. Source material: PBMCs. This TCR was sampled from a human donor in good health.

CDR3 in amino acids: CASSGYITAVEQFF. The CDR3 DNA follows: TGTGCCAGCAGCGGCTATATAACGGCGGTTGAGCAGTTCTTC. The V and J genes are TRBV9 and TRBJ2-1; D call uncertain. Germline loops: CDR1 SGDLS, CDR2 YYNGEE. This CDR3 comprises 14 residues. V was shortened by 3 bases and J by 9 bases, with 16 bases between the two germline ends. Full variable domain (outside the CDR3, taken from reference TRBV9 and TRBJ2-1): DSGVTQTPKHLITATGQRVTLRCSPRSGDLSVYWYQQSLDQGLQFLIQYYNGEERAKGNILERFSAQQFPDLHSELNLSSLELGDSALYFCASSGYITAVEQFFGPGTRLTVL.